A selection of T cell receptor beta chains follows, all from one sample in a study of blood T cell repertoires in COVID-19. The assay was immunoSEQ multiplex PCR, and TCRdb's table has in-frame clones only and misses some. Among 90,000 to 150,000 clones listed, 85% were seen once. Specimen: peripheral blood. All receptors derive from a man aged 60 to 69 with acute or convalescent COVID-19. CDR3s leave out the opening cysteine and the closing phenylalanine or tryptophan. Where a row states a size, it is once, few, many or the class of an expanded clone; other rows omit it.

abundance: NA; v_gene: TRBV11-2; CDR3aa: ASSLGEAGTYEQY
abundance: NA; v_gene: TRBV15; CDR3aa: ATSPDSQETQY
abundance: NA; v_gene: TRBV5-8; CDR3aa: ASSPYEQY
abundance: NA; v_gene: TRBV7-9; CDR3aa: ASSLTSGGSNEQF
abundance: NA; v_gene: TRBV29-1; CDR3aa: SVSGGPHNEKLF
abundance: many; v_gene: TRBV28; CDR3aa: ASTFDREEYQPQH
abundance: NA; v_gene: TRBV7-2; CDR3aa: ASRSHPGLAGGALGEQY
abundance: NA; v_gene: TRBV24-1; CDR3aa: ATSDPLNTGELF
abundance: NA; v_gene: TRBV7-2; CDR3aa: ASSVPGTSGRSSYNEQF
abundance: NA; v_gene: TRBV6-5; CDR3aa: ASSRVEGADTQY
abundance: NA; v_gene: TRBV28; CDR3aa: ASSLGRTNTGELF
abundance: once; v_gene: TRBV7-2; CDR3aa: ASSLRGASTDTQY
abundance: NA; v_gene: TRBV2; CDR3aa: ASSEGLAGYNEQF
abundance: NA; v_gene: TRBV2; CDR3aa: ASSDSYEQY
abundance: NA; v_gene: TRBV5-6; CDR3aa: ASSLTDRASHEQY
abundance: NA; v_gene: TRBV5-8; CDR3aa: ASSTHGQGNQPQH
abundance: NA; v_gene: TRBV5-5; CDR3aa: ASSWAAGEETQY
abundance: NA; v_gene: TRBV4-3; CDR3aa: ASITNRERAKNIQY
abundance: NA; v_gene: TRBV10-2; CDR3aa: ASSTGTAEKLF
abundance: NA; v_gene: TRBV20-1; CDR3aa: SASLPSGSMTDTQY
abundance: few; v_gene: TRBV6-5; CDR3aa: ASSYSKRDQETQY
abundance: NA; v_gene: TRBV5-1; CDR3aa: ASSSASSGRPTGELF
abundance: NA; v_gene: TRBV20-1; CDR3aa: SAASEEQY
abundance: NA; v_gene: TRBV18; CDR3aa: ASSTSRTGSYEQY
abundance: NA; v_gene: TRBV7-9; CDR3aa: ASSLIQTGPNTGELF
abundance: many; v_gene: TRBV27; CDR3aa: ASRRGGSYNEQF
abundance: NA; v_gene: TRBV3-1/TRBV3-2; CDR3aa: ASSPGLINEKLF
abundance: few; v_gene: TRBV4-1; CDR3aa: ASSHDNEQF
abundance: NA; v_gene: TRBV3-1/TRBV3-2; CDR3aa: ASSLFAGFSGEGPGELF
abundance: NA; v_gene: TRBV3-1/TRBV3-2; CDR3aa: ASSQGTSGGNEQF
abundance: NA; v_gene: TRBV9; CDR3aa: ASSVTGNPSYEQY
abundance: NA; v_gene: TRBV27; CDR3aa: ASSRGGGSYNEQF
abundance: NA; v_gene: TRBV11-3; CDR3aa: ASSTSGSLNEQF
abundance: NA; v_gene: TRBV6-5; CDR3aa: ASSPTGYTEAF
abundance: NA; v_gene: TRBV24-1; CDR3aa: ATSDRLAGGASRNEQF
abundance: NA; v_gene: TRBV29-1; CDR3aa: SAPGYSGRGEQF
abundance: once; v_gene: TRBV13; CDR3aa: ASSARTSGRVYEQY
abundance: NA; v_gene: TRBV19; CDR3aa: ASSMGGRQETQY
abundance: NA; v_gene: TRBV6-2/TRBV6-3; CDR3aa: ASSNARQGSMQF
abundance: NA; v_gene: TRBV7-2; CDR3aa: ASSLVEGQGGGYT
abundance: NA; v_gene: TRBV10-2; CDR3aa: ASSPSSRGYEQY
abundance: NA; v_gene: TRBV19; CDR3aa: ASSVGLNTEAF
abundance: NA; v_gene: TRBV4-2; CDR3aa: ASSQDEGRAYNEQF
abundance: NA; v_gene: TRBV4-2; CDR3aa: ASSQDRGLTISYEQY
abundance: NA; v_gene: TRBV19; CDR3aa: ASSTLTGGNSPLH
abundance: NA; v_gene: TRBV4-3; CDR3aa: ASSLTRGEQF
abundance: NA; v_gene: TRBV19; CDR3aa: ASSGTGGNQPQH
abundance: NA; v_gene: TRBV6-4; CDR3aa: ASSDSGGEVNTEAF
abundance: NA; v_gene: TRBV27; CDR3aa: ASRSRGVNNEKLF
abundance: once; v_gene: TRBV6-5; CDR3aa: ASSYSAQRETQY